A selection of T cell receptor beta chains follows, all from one sample in a study of cytomegalovirus exposure and HLA in healthy donors. Generated by immunoSEQ multiplex PCR, the TCRdb table keeps only in-frame clones and is missing some. The data contain around 300,000 clones, just over 70% of them singletons. Sequencing used PBMCs. The receptors derive from a female donor in good health and CMV-seronegative. Each CDR3 is given with its conserved first and last residue. A D gene is named only where the DNA matches it firmly. Where a row states a size, it is once, few, many or the class of an expanded clone; other rows omit it.

>TRBJ2-7|16|TRBV7-6|TRBD1|NA
CASSLTPGQGPYEQYF
TGTGCCAGCAGCTTAACACCGGGACAGGGCCCCTACGAGCAGTACTTC
>TRBJ2-5|16|TRBV5-4|NA|NA
CASSLSFPGLGETQYF
TGTGCCAGCAGCTTAAGCTTTCCGGGGTTGGGAGAGACCCAGTACTTC
>TRBJ1-1|14|TRBV6-6|NA|NA
CASSYVAPSAEAFF
TGTGCCAGCAGTTACGTGGCGCCAAGCGCTGAAGCTTTCTTT
>TRBJ2-7|14|TRBV7-8|TRBD2|NA
CASSLARGSYEQYF
TGTGCCAGCAGCTTAGCGCGGGGGTCCTACGAGCAGTACTTC
>TRBJ2-3|18|TRBV29-1|TRBD2|once
CSVEPGLAGVGGTDTQYF
TGCAGCGTTGAACCGGGACTAGCGGGAGTGGGTGGCACAGATACGCAGTATTTT
>TRBJ2-1|13|TRBV7-6|NA|NA
CASSLVGHNEQFF
TGTGCCAGCAGCTTAGTTGGCCACAATGAGCAGTTCTTC
>TRBJ1-6|17|TRBV2|TRBD1|few
CASSGTGVGYYNSPLHF
TGTGCCAGCAGTGGTACAGGGGTGGGATACTATAATTCACCCCTCCACTTT
>TRBJ2-2|15|TRBV7-2|TRBD2|NA
CASSLGGGGTGELFF
TGTGCCAGCAGTCTGGGCGGGGGGGGCACCGGGGAGCTGTTTTTT
>TRBJ2-2|16|TRBV6-4|TRBD2|few
CASSAAGGQNTGELFF
TGTGCCAGCAGTGCAGCGGGAGGGCAGAACACCGGGGAGCTGTTTTTT
>TRBJ1-5|14|TRBV7-2|NA|NA
CASSFRGGNQPQHF
TGTGCCAGCAGCTTCAGGGGAGGGAATCAGCCCCAGCATTTT
>TRBJ2-1|14|TRBV5-1|TRBD2|once
CASSLVTSGNEQFF
TGCGCCAGCAGCTTGGTTACTAGCGGGAATGAGCAGTTCTTC
>TRBJ2-5|15|TRBV7-3|TRBD2|NA
CASSLTAGVRETQYF
TGTGCCAGCAGCTTAACGGCGGGAGTTCGGGAGACCCAGTACTTC
>TRBJ2-3|15|TRBV7-6|NA|NA
CASSLRTGRGDTQYF
TGTGCCAGCAGCTTAAGAACAGGGAGAGGAGATACGCAGTATTTT
>TRBJ2-1|14|TRBV27|TRBD2|NA
CASRGTSGYNEQFF
TGTGCCAGTCGCGGGACTAGCGGATACAATGAGCAGTTCTTC
>TRBJ2-3|12|TRBV21-1|NA|NA
CASSGRADTQYF
TGTGCCAGCAGCGGGAGGGCGGATACGCAGTATTTT
>TRBJ2-1|15|TRBV28|TRBD2|NA
CASSPLAGSDNEQFF
TGTGCCAGCAGCCCACTAGCGGGATCCGACAATGAGCAGTTCTTC
>TRBJ2-1|15|TRBV12-5|TRBD1|NA
CASGQGTGGRNEQFF
TGTGCTAGTGGTCAAGGGACAGGGGGCCGCAATGAGCAGTTCTTC
>TRBJ2-1|15|TRBV6-1|NA|NA
CASSEGPSAGNEQFF
TGTGCCAGCAGTGAAGGACCTAGCGCGGGGAATGAGCAGTTCTTC
>TRBJ2-5|17|TRBV19|TRBD2|NA
CASSPRNSGGMQETQYF
TGTGCCAGTAGTCCCCGGAATAGCGGGGGAATGCAAGAGACCCAGTACTTC
>TRBJ1-2|16|TRBV5-1|TRBD1|NA
CASSLEGRDRVHGYTF
TGCGCCAGCAGCTTGGAAGGCCGGGACAGGGTTCATGGCTACACCTTC
>TRBJ2-7|14|TRBV9|TRBD1|few
CASSEGTASYEQYF
TGTGCCAGCAGCGAGGGGACAGCGTCTTACGAGCAGTACTTC
>TRBJ1-1|13|TRBV18|NA|once
CASSFRGNTEAFF
TGTGCCAGCTCCTTCCGGGGGAACACTGAAGCTTTCTTT
>TRBJ2-7|15|TRBV5-4|TRBD1|few
CASSWGQRSSYEQYF
TGTGCCAGCAGCTGGGGACAGCGCTCCTCCTACGAGCAGTACTTC
>TRBJ1-3|14|TRBV6-5|TRBD1|NA
CASSPSTGWNTIYF
TGTGCCAGCAGCCCATCGACAGGGTGGAACACCATATATTTT
>TRBJ2-1|15|TRBV7-3|NA|NA
CASSLIRDSYNEQFF
TGTGCCAGCAGCTTAATCCGGGACTCTTACAATGAGCAGTTCTTC
>TRBJ2-7|14|TRBV5-4|TRBD1|NA
CASSLWDSPYEQYF
TGTGCCAGCAGCTTATGGGACAGTCCCTACGAGCAGTACTTC
>TRBJ2-1|15|TRBV2|TRBD1|NA
CASMPDRGPYNEQFF
TGTGCCAGCATGCCGGACAGGGGCCCCTACAATGAGCAGTTCTTC
>TRBJ1-5|17|TRBV7-6|TRBD1|NA
CASSLGLGKGARQPQHF
TGTGCCAGCAGCTTAGGGTTAGGGAAGGGGGCGCGGCAGCCCCAGCATTTT
>TRBJ2-7|13|TRBV27|TRBD2|NA
CATRRREDYEQYF
TGTGCCACCCGGCGGCGGGAGGACTACGAGCAGTACTTC
>TRBJ1-3|13|TRBV5-1|NA|NA
CASSSGSGNTIYF
TGCGCCAGCAGCTCAGGGTCTGGAAACACCATATATTTT
>TRBJ2-7|17|TRBV5-5|TRBD2|NA
CASSLGPPLAGVYEQYF
TGTGCCAGCAGCTTGGGACCCCCACTAGCGGGAGTTTACGAGCAGTACTTC
>TRBJ1-3|17|TRBV9|TRBD1|few
CASSGGTAALGLEAIYF
TGTGCCAGCAGCGGCGGGACAGCCGCTCTCGGGTTAGAGGCCATATATTTT
>TRBJ1-2|14|TRBV25-1|NA|NA
CASRGGGTVYGYTF
TGTGCCAGCAGGGGAGGAGGGACGGTATATGGCTACACCTTC
>TRBJ1-5|13|TRBV6-1|TRBD1|NA
CAGGQGRNQPQHF
TGTGCCGGCGGACAGGGAAGGAATCAGCCCCAGCATTTT
>TRBJ1-1|11|TRBV5-1|NA|NA
CASRQSTEAFF
TGCGCCAGCAGACAGAGCACTGAAGCTTTCTTT
>TRBJ2-7|14|TRBV27|NA|once
CASSTPGGQYEQYF
TGTGCCAGCAGTACCCCCGGGGGGCAGTACGAGCAGTACTTC
>TRBJ2-7|15|TRBV6-5|TRBD1|once
CASSSGQGPTYEQYF
TGTGCCAGCAGTTCGGGACAGGGGCCCACCTACGAGCAGTACTTC
>TRBJ2-7|15|TRBV28|NA|NA
CASNPTGIRSYEQYF
TGTGCCAGCAACCCAACAGGTATTCGCTCCTACGAGCAGTACTTC